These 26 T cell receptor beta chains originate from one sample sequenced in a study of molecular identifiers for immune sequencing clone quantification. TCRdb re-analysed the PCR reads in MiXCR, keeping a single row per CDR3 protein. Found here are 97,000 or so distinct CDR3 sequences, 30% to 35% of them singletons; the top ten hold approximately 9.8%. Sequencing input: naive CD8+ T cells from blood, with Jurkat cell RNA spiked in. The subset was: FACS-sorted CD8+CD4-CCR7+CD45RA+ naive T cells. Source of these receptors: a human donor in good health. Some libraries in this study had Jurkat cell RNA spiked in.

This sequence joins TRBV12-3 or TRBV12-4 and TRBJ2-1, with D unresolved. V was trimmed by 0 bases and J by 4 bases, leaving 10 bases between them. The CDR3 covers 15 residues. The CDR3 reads CASSLASIRYNEQFF. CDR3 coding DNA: TGTGCCAGCAGTTTAGCCTCTATCAGGTACAATGAGCAGTTCTTC.

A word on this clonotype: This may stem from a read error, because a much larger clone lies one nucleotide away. CDR3 nucleotide sequence: TGTGTCAGCAGTTACAGCGGGAGCTCCTACGAGCAGTACTTC. It specifies CVSSYSGSSYEQYF. The gene calls are TRBV6-2 or TRBV6-3 and TRBJ2-7, with 8 bases aligning to TRBD2. This CDR3 comprises 14 residues. Per germline, CDR1 MNHEY and CDR2 SVGEGT.

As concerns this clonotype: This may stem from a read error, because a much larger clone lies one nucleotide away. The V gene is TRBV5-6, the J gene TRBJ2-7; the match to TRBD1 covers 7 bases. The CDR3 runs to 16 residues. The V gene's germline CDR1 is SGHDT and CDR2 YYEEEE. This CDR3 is CACSPLSYRGVYEQYF. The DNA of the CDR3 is TGTGCCTGCAGCCCCCTTTCATACAGGGGAGTCTACGAGCAGTACTTC.

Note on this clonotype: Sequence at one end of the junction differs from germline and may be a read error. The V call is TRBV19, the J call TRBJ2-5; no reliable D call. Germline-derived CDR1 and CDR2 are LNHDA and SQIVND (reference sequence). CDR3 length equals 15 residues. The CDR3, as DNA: TGTGCCAGTAGAATAGTCGTTAACATAGAAGAGACCCAGTACTTC. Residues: CASRIVVNIEETQYF.

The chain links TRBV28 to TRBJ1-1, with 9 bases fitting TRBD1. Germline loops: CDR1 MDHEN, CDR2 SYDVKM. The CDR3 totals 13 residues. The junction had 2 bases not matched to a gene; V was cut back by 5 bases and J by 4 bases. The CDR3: CASSGTGSTEAFF. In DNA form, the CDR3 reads TGTGCCAGCAGTGGGACAGGGAGCACTGAAGCTTTCTTT.

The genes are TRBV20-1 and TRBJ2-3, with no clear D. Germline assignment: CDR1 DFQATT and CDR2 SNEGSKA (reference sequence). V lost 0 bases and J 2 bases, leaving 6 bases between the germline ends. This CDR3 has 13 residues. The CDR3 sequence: CSARDSYTDTQYF. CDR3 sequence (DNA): TGCAGTGCTAGAGATTCTTACACAGATACGCAGTATTTT.

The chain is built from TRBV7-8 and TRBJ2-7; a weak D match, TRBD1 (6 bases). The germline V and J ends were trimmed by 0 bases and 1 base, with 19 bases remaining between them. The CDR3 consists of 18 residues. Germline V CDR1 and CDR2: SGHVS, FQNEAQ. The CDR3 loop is CASSLAPGASSISYEQYF. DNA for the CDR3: TGTGCCAGCAGCTTAGCCCCAGGGGCGTCTTCAATTTCCTACGAGCAGTACTTC.

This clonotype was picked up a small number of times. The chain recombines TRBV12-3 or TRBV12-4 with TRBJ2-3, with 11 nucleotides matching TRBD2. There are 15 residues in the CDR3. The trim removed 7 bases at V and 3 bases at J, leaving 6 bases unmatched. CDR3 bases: TGTGCCAGCACCACCGGGACTAGCGGAACAGATACGCAGTATTTT. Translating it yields CASTTGTSGTDTQYF.

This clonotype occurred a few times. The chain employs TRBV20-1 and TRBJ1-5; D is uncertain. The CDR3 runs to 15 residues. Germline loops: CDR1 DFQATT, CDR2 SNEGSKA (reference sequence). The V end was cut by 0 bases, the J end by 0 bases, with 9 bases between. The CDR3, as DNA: TGCAGTGCTAGAGATCTCCAAAATAGCAATCAGCCCCAGCATTTT. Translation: CSARDLQNSNQPQHF.

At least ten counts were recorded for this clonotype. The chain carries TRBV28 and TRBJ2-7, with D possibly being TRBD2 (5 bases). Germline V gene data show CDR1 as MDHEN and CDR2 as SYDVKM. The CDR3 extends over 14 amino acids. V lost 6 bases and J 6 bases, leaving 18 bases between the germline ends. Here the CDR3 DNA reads TGTGCCAGCAGCTCGGGGTTGTCCCTCTCCGAGCAGTACTTC. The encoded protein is CASSSGLSLSEQYF.

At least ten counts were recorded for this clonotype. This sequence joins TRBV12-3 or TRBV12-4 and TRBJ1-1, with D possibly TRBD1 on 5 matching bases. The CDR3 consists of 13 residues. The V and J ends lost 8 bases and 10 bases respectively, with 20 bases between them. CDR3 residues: CASLPGGSLGAFF. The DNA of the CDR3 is TGTGCCAGCCTACCGGGGGGGAGTCTTGGAGCTTTCTTT.

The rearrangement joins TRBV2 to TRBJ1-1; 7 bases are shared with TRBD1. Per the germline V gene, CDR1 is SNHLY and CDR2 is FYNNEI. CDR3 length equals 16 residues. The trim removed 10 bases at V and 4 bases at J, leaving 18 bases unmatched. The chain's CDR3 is CAIQGRTDLMSTEAFF. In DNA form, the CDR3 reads TGTGCCATACAGGGGAGGACAGATCTAATGAGCACTGAAGCTTTCTTT.

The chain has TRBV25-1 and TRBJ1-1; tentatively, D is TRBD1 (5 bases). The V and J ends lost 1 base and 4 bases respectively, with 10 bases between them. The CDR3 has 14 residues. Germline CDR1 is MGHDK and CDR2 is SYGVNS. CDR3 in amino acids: CASSESLGVTEAFF. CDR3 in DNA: TGTGCCAGCAGTGAATCGTTGGGGGTCACTGAAGCTTTCTTT.

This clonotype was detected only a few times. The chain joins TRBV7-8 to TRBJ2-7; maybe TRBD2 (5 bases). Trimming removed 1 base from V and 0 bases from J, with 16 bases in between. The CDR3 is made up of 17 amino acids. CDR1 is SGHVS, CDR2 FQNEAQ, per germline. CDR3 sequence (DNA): TGTGCCAGCAGCTTAGGAGGTACAGCGGCGCACTCCTACGAGCAGTACTTC. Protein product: CASSLGGTAAHSYEQYF.

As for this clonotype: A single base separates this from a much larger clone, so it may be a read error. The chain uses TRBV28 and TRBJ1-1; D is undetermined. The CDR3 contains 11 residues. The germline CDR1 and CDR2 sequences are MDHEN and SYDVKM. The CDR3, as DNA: TGTGCCAGCAGTTTTCCTACTGAAGCTTACTTT. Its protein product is CASSFPTEAYF. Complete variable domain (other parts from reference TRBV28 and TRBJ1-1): DVKVTQSSRYLVKRTGEKVFLECVQDMDHENMFWYRQDPGLGLRLIYFSYDVKMKEKGDIPEGYSVSREKKERFSLILESASTNQTSMYLCASSFPTEAYFGQGTRLTVV.

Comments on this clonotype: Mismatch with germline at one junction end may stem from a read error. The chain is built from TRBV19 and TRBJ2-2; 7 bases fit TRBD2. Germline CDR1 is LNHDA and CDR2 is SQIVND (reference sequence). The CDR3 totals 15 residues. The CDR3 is CACSIFAGDTGELFF. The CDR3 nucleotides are TGTGCCTGTAGTATTTTCGCGGGAGATACCGGGGAGCTGTTTTTT.

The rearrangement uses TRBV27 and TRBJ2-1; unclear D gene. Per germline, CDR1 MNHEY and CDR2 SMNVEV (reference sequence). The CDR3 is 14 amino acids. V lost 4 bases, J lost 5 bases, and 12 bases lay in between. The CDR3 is CASSSPLLNNEQFF. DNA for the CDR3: TGTGCCAGCAGTTCACCGCTACTAAACAATGAGCAGTTCTTC.

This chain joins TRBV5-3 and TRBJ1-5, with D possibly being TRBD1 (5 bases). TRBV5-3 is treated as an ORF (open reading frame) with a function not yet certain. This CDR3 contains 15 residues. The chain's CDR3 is CDSSLFPGQRQPQHF. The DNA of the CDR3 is TGTGACAGCAGCTTGTTTCCGGGGCAAAGGCAGCCCCAGCATTTT.

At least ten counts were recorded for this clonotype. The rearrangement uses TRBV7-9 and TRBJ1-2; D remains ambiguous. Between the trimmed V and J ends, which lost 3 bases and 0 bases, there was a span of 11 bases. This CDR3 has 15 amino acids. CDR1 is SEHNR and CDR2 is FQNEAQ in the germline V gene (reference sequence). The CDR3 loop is CASSFLFEPNYGYTF. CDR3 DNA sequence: TGTGCCAGCAGCTTTCTATTCGAGCCTAACTATGGCTACACCTTC.

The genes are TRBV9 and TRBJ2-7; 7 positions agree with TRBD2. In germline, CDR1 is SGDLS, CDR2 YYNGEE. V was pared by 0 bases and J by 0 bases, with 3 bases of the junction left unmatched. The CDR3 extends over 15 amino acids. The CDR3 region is CASSVGSGDSYEQYF. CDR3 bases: TGTGCCAGCAGCGTAGGGAGCGGGGACTCCTACGAGCAGTACTTC.

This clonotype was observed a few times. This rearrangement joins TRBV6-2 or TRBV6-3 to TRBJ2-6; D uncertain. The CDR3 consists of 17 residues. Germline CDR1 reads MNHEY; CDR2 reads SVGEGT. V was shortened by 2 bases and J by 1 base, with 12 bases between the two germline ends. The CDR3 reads CASSYGGRPSGANVLTF. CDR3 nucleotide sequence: TGTGCCAGCAGTTACGGCGGCCGACCTTCTGGGGCCAACGTCCTGACTTTC.

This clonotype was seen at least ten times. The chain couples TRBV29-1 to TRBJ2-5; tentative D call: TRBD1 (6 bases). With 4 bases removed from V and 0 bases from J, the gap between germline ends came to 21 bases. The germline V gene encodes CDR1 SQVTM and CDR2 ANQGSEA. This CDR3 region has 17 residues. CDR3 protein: CSVVRINRDNYQETQYF. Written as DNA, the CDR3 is TGCAGCGTTGTGCGCATAAACCGGGACAACTACCAAGAGACCCAGTACTTC.

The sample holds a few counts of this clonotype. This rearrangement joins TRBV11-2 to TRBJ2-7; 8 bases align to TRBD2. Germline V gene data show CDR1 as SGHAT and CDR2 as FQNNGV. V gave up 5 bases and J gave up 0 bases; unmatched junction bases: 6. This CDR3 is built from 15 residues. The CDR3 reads CASSLGLESSYEQYF. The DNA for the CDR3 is TGTGCCAGCAGCCTGGGACTAGAGAGCTCCTACGAGCAGTACTTC.

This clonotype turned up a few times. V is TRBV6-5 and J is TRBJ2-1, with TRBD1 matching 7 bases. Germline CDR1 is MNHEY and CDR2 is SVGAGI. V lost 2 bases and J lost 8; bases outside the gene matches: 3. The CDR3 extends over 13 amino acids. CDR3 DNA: TGTGCCAGCAGTTACCAGACAGGGTATGAGCAGTTCTTC. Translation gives CASSYQTGYEQFF.

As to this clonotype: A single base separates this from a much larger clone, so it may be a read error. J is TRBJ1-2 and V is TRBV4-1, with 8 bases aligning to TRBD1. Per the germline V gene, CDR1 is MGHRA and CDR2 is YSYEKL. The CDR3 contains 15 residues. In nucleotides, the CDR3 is TGCGCCAACAGCCAAGAGGTCAGGGGGCCATATGGCTACACCTTC. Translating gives CANSQEVRGPYGYTF.

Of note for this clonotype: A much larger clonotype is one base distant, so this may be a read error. The CDR3 DNA reads TGCAGCGCTGGTGAGCCTAGCGTTAGCTCCTACGAGCAGTACTTC. Its protein product is CSAGEPSVSSYEQYF. This rearrangement joins TRBV29-1 to TRBJ2-7; weak D call: TRBD2 (6 bases). The CDR3 consists of 15 residues. Germline CDR1 is SQVTM and CDR2 is ANQGSEA. With 7 bases removed from V and 0 bases from J, the gap between germline ends came to 19 bases.